This passage covers 28 T cell receptor beta chains from one sample sequenced in a study of blood T cell repertoires in COVID-19. The data were produced by immunoSEQ multiplex PCR, yet TCRdb's version contains in-frame clones alone and is incomplete. Among under 250,000 clones listed, about 89% were seen once. Sequencing input: peripheral blood. The source of these receptors is an older woman who had recovered from COVID-19.

The J gene is TRBJ2-2, the V gene TRBV19; 8 bases are a match to TRBD1. Germline loops: CDR1 LNHDA, CDR2 SQIVND (reference sequence). V trimming: 2 bases; J trimming: 7 bases; junction bases outside the gene matches: 6. This CDR3 contains 15 residues. The CDR3: CASSIQQGAGGELFF. The CDR3 coding sequence is TGTGCCAGTAGTATACAGCAGGGGGCGGGCGGGGAGCTGTTTTTT.

This clone was seen just once. The V gene is TRBV7-2, the J gene TRBJ2-2; 9 bases match TRBD1. The germline CDR1 and CDR2 sequences are SGHTA and FQGNSA. The trim removed 2 bases at V and 5 bases at J, leaving 3 bases unmatched. The CDR3 extends over 15 amino acids. CDR3 loop: CASSLKTGGTGELFF. The CDR3 DNA follows: TGTGCCAGCAGCTTAAAGACAGGGGGGACCGGGGAGCTGTTTTTT.

A single count supports this clone. In DNA form, the CDR3 reads TGTGCCAGCAGCCTAACAGGGGGGAACTATGGCTACACCTTC. It codes for CASSLTGGNYGYTF. V gene TRBV4-2 combines with J gene TRBJ1-2; 8 bases are a match to TRBD1. This CDR3 is 14 amino acids long. V shed 4 bases and J 2 bases; nucleotides not matched to a gene: 3. Germline V CDR1 and CDR2: LGHNA, YNFKEQ.

V gene TRBV5-1 combines with J gene TRBJ2-3; 10 nucleotides line up with TRBD2. The germline V gene has CDR1 SGHRS and CDR2 YFSETQ. V was pared by 8 bases and J by 0 bases, with 3 bases of the junction left unmatched. CDR3 length equals 14 residues. CDR3 bases: TGCGCCAGTCAGACTAGCGGGAGCACAGATACGCAGTATTTT. Its protein is CASQTSGSTDTQYF.

The rearrangement uses TRBV20-1 and TRBJ2-3; 10 bases are a match to TRBD2. The CDR3 consists of 15 residues. CDR1 is DFQATT and CDR2 is SNEGSKA in the germline V gene (reference sequence). After removal of 3 bases from V and 3 bases from J, the junction contained 6 bases not matched to a gene. CDR3 region: CSASNLAGGTDTQYF. DNA for the CDR3: TGCAGTGCTAGTAATTTAGCGGGGGGTACAGATACGCAGTATTTT.

The chain links TRBV24-1 to TRBJ2-2; D might be TRBD1 (6 bases). The ends were cut back, 5 bases at V and 4 bases at J, with 22 bases in the middle. Germline-derived CDR1 and CDR2 are KGHDR and SFDVKD. CDR3 length: 18 residues. The CDR3 coding sequence is TGTGCCACCAGTGTCCCCCTAGGGGGAATCGATAGCACCGGGGAGCTGTTTTTT. It yields the protein CATSVPLGGIDSTGELFF.

This sequence joins TRBV12-3 or TRBV12-4 and TRBJ1-1; TRBD1 aligns across 7 bases. V trimming: 5 bases; J trimming: 5 bases; junction bases outside the gene matches: 2. CDR3 length: 12 residues. The CDR3 loop is CASSRGRTEAFF. DNA for the CDR3: TGTGCCAGCAGTAGGGGGCGGACTGAAGCTTTCTTT.

V and J are TRBV7-2 and TRBJ2-1; 9 nucleotides match TRBD2. The length of the CDR3 is 14 residues. The J segment lost 7 bases and the V segment lost 5 bases, leaving 6 bases of the junction unmatched. Germline CDR1 SGHTA, CDR2 FQGNSA. As DNA, the CDR3 is TGTGCCAGCAGCACGAGCGGGGGGTGGAATGAGCAGTTCTTC. Its translation is CASSTSGGWNEQFF.

The rearrangement uses TRBV28 and TRBJ2-3, with 11 bases fitting TRBD2. The length of the CDR3 is 17 residues. The germline V gene encodes CDR1 MDHEN and CDR2 SYDVKM. The J segment lost 6 bases and the V segment lost 5 bases, leaving 13 bases of the junction unmatched. CDR3 in DNA: TGTGCCAGCAGTACCCATACTAGCGGGAGTTGGGGGGATACGCAGTATTTT. Its protein product is CASSTHTSGSWGDTQYF.

The rearrangement uses TRBV3-1 (or the pseudogene TRBV3-2) and TRBJ2-3, with 10 bases that match TRBD2. Germline CDR1 is LGHDT and CDR2 is YNNKEL (reference sequence). Trimming cost V 1 base and J 6 bases; bases outside gene matches: 4. The CDR3 extends over 15 amino acids. This CDR3 is CASSQGTSGEDTQYF. As DNA, the CDR3 is TGTGCCAGCAGCCAAGGGACTAGCGGCGAGGATACGCAGTATTTT.

The count of this clone is one. The chain has TRBV29-1 and TRBJ2-1; 10 bases map to TRBD1. Germline CDR1 reads SQVTM; CDR2 reads ANQGSEA. The trim removed 8 bases at V and 9 bases at J, leaving 16 bases unmatched. The CDR3 totals 15 residues. The CDR3 here is CSIQTGGYPLSEQFF. CDR3 in DNA: TGCAGCATTCAGACAGGGGGCTATCCGTTAAGTGAGCAGTTCTTC.

V usage is TRBV28 and J usage is TRBJ1-4, with 7 bases aligning to TRBD1. The CDR3 sequence is 16 residues long. V shed 6 bases, J shed 5 bases, and the junction held 12 bases outside the gene matches. Looked up from germline, CDR1 is MDHEN and CDR2 is SYDVKM. CDR3 sequence: CASRHTGQGENEKLFF. The CDR3 DNA sequence: TGTGCCAGCAGGCATACAGGGCAGGGGGAGAATGAAAAACTGTTTTTT. The complete variable domain, with remaining parts taken from reference TRBV28 and TRBJ1-4, reads DVKVTQSSRYLVKRTGEKVFLECVQDMDHENMFWYRQDPGLGLRLIYFSYDVKMKEKGDIPEGYSVSREKKERFSLILESASTNQTSMYLCASRHTGQGENEKLFFGSGTQLSVL.

The chain uses TRBV9 and TRBJ2-7; D is unresolved. Between the trimmed V and J ends, which lost 3 bases and 2 bases, there was a span of 9 bases. In germline, CDR1 is SGDLS, CDR2 YYNGEE. The CDR3 runs to 13 residues. The CDR3 DNA follows: TGTGCCAGCAGCGCAGGATCGACCTACGAGCAGTACTTC. Its protein product is CASSAGSTYEQYF. Complete variable domain (other parts from reference TRBV9 and TRBJ2-7): DSGVTQTPKHLITATGQRVTLRCSPRSGDLSVYWYQQSLDQGLQFLIQYYNGEERAKGNILERFSAQQFPDLHSELNLSSLELGDSALYFCASSAGSTYEQYFGPGTRLTVT.

This chain links TRBV19 with TRBJ1-2; TRBD1 is a possible D gene (6 bases). V was shortened by 6 bases and J by 8 bases, with 16 bases between the two germline ends. The CDR3 is 13 residues long. CDR1 LNHDA and CDR2 SQIVND come from the germline V gene (reference sequence). The CDR3 protein is CASSIDRKSGYTF. In DNA, the CDR3 is TGTGCCAGTAGCATTGACAGGAAGAGCGGCTACACCTTC.

This chain's CDR3 is CASSYGEDTQYF. For the CDR3, the DNA is TGTGCCAGCAGCTACGGGGAAGATACGCAGTATTTT. The gene calls are TRBV7-2 and TRBJ2-3, with a possible D match to TRBD2 (5 bases). In germline, CDR1 is SGHTA, CDR2 FQGNSA. The CDR3 contains 12 residues. V lost 4 bases, J lost 5 bases, and 7 bases lay in between.

V usage is TRBV7-2 and J usage is TRBJ2-3; D ambiguous. The CDR3 has 16 amino acids. Germline loops: CDR1 SGHTA, CDR2 FQGNSA. V lost 5 bases, J lost 1 base, and 16 bases lay in between. CDR3 in DNA: TGTGCCAGCAGCCAACAATCGATGCCTGGCACAGATACGCAGTATTTT. Translation gives CASSQQSMPGTDTQYF.

This clone was found once. The V and J genes are TRBV27 and TRBJ1-3; 7 bases align to TRBD1. Germline V gene lookup returns CDR1 MNHEY and CDR2 SMNVEV (reference sequence). This CDR3 contains 16 residues. The ends lost 5 bases at V and 4 bases at J; junction bases unmatched: 11. The CDR3 here is CASSTNRAGGGNTIYF. The CDR3 nucleotides read TGTGCCAGCAGTACTAACCGGGCAGGGGGAGGAAACACCATATATTTT.

The rearrangement uses TRBV4-3 and TRBJ1-2; 7 nucleotides match TRBD1. V was clipped by 3 bases and J by 7 bases; unmatched bases: 5. Germline V gene data show CDR1 as LGHNA and CDR2 as YSLEER. This CDR3 is built from 13 residues. CDR3 nucleotide sequence: TGCGCCAGCAGCCAGGAGACAGGGAGTGGCTACACCTTC. It encodes CASSQETGSGYTF.

The chain recombines TRBV29-1 with TRBJ1-1; D possibly corresponds to TRBD1 (6 bases). V lost 8 bases and J lost 6, with 16 bases in between. Germline CDR1 reads SQVTM; CDR2 reads ANQGSEA. The CDR3 runs to 12 residues. DNA for the CDR3: TGCAGCTCCGGGGGCGGGGGGCCTGAAGCTTTCTTT. Protein product: CSSGGGGPEAFF.

This clone was recorded once. The rearrangement uses TRBV28 and TRBJ2-6; D gene uncertain. The CDR3 runs to 13 residues. The V gene's germline CDR1 is MDHEN and CDR2 SYDVKM. The V end was cut by 10 bases, the J end by 4 bases, with 11 bases between. The CDR3 reads CATLKSGANVLTF. As DNA, the CDR3 is TGTGCCACTCTAAAGTCCGGGGCCAACGTCCTGACTTTC.

The V call is TRBV4-1, the J call TRBJ1-5; 7 positions agree with TRBD1. V trimming: 1 base; J trimming: 4 bases; junction bases outside the gene matches: 7. CDR1 and CDR2 from the germline V gene are MGHRA and YSYEKL. This CDR3 spans 16 amino acids. CDR3 loop: CASSQGSNRGNQPQHF. CDR3 DNA sequence: TGCGCCAGCAGCCAAGGGTCGAACAGGGGAAATCAGCCCCAGCATTTT.

The genes are TRBV3-1 (or the pseudogene TRBV3-2) and TRBJ1-2; D is unresolved. The V gene lost 2 bases and the J gene lost 0 bases, with 4 bases spanning the gap. The CDR3 has 13 residues. Germline lookup yields CDR1 LGHDT and CDR2 YNNKEL (reference sequence). CDR3 protein: CASSQNTNYGYTF. For the CDR3, the DNA is TGTGCCAGCAGCCAAAACACTAACTATGGCTACACCTTC.

The J gene is TRBJ1-1, the V gene TRBV19; 7 nucleotides match TRBD1. Germline V gene data show CDR1 as LNHDA and CDR2 as SQIVND (reference sequence). Unmatched junction bases numbered 9, after V lost 10 bases and J lost 1 base. The CDR3 length is 14 residues. This CDR3 is CAISGGGPNTEAFF. The CDR3 nucleotides are TGTGCCATCAGTGGAGGGGGCCCGAACACTGAAGCTTTCTTT.

The CDR3 region has the DNA TGCAGCCATGGGGGACAGGGTGCAGGACAGCCCCAGCATTTT. Its protein product is CSHGGQGAGQPQHF. V is TRBV29-1 and J is TRBJ1-5; 9 bases match TRBD1. Germline values: CDR1 SQVTM, CDR2 ANQGSEA. CDR3 length: 14 amino acids. Trimming took 8 bases from V and 7 from J; bases not matched to a gene: 12.

The chain carries TRBV10-3 and TRBJ2-1; no reliable D call. Germline CDR1 ENHRY, CDR2 SYGVKD. The V end lost 0 bases, the J end lost 1 base, and 10 bases lay between the germline ends. The CDR3 consists of 16 residues. The CDR3 DNA is TGTGCCATCAGTGAGTCGATGGCTCTTTCCTACAATGAGCAGTTCTTC. The encoded protein is CAISESMALSYNEQFF.

In its sample, this clone was seen once. This sequence joins TRBV7-2 and TRBJ2-2; 10 bases fit TRBD2. The J segment lost 6 bases and the V segment lost 5 bases, leaving 9 bases of the junction unmatched. The germline V gene has CDR1 SGHTA and CDR2 FQGNSA. The CDR3 extends over 16 amino acids. The CDR3 here is CASSPPTSGVAGELFF. DNA of the CDR3: TGTGCCAGCAGCCCACCTACTAGCGGGGTGGCCGGGGAGCTGTTTTTT.

The chain combines TRBV3-1 (or the pseudogene TRBV3-2) with TRBJ2-7; perhaps TRBD1 as D (5 bases). The CDR3 extends over 13 amino acids. CDR1 and CDR2 (germline): LGHDT, YNNKEL (reference sequence). Deletions cut 4 bases from V and 4 bases from J, with 11 bases between. CDR3: CASSPRQLYEQYF. Here the CDR3 DNA reads TGTGCCAGCAGCCCCAGACAGTTATACGAGCAGTACTTC.

This chain uses TRBV7-2 with TRBJ2-7, with 7 positions matching TRBD1. V gave up 2 bases and J gave up 3 bases; unmatched junction bases: 4. The CDR3 spans 14 residues. Germline assignment: CDR1 SGHTA and CDR2 FQGNSA. The CDR3 loop reads CASSLHAGGYEQYF. DNA of the CDR3: TGTGCCAGCAGCTTACATGCAGGGGGCTACGAGCAGTACTTC.